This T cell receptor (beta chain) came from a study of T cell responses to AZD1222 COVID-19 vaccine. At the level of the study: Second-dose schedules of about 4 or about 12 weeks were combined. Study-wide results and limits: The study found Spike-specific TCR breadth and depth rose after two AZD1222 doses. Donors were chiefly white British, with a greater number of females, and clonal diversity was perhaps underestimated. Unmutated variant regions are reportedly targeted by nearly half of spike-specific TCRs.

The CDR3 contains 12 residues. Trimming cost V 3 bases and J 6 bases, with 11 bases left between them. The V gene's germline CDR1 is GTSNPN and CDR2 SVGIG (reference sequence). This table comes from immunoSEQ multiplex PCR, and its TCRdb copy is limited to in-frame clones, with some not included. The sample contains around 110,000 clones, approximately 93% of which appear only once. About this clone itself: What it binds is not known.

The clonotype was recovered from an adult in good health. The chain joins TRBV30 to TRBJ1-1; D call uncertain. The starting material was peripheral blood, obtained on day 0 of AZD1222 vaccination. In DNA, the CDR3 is TGTGCCTGGAGAAGGGCCGGCGCTGAAGCTTTCTTT. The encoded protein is CAWRRAGAEAFF.